This T cell receptor beta chain was recorded in a study of control samples from healthy donors and cancer patients (dated by TCRdb to between 2020 and 2021). The germline V gene encodes CDR1 KGHSH and CDR2 LQKENI. Inclusive of the bounding cysteine and phenylalanine, the CDR3 is 13 residues long. Of all the DNA, just the CDR3 is kept, 39 bases in frame from base 1. V gives up 6 bases and J gives up 3 bases, and the segment between their germline ends measures 11 bases. As for this clone: There is no known antigen for this receptor. The sample holds no much larger clone one base away, and base qualities are not on file. The same CDR3 can be traced to other DNA sequences in this sample.

Libraries were made using the immunoSEQ multiplex PCR assay. The clones in this table, taken by TCRdb from immuneACCESS, are in-frame only. Not every clone is retained; where verified, under half of the shortfall comes from an unresolved V gene, and the cause of the rest is unknown. The sample table lists roughly 180,000 clones, just under 95% of them with a count of one. Over 4% of the sample rests with the top ten. The rearranged chain carries TRBV18 and TRBJ1-1, and TRBD1 may be the D gene, going by 6 matching bases. The sample taken for sequencing was blood. This clonotype was obtained from a woman aged 55-70 years in good health. CDR3 reads: CASSPDRHTEAFF. The bases are TGTGCCAGCTCCCCCGACAGGCACACTGAAGCTTTCTTT. The full variable domain, completed from the reference TRBV18 and TRBJ1-1 proteins outside the CDR3, reads NAGVMQNPRHLVRRRGQEARLRCSPMKGHSHVYWYRQLPEEGLKFMVYLQKENIIDESGMPKERFSAEFPKEGPSILRIQQVVRGDSAAYFCASSPDRHTEAFFGQGTRLTVV.